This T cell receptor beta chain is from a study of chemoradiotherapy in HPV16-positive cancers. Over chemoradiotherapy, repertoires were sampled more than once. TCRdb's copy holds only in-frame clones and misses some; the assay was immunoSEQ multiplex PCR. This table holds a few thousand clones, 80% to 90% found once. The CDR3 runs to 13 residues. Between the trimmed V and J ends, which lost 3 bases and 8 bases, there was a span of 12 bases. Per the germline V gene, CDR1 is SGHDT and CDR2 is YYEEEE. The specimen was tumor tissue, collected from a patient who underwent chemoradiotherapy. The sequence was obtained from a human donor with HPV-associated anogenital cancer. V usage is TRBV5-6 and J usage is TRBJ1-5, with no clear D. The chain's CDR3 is CASSSGGEEPQHF. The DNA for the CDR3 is TGTGCCAGCAGCTCGGGCGGGGAAGAGCCCCAGCATTTT.